This TCR beta chain stems from a study of cytomegalovirus exposure and HLA in healthy donors. The wider study: There were approximately 400 genotyped donors. Of these, about 80% fell in the genetic ancestry cluster associated with self-reported Caucasian donors. Study-level points and caveats: Rare sequences made up most TCRs, while some public TCRs were found in many donors.

PCR employed 60 Vbeta and 13 Jbeta primers. Measured with immunoSEQ multiplex PCR; TCRdb has only the in-frame clones, and not every one. This table has 200,000 or so clones, roughly three quarters appearing once. Remarks on this clone: Antigen specificity is unknown. One end of the junction is discordant with germline, which a read error may explain.

The specimen was PBMCs. The TCR originated in a male donor in good health and CMV-seropositive.

The CDR3 loop is CSSSLRLANNNEQFF. The CDR3 DNA reads TGTTCCAGCAGCTTACGACTAGCTAATAACAATGAGCAGTTCTTC. The rearrangement joins TRBV7-9 to TRBJ2-1; 7 positions match TRBD2. Germline CDR1 reads SEHNR; CDR2 reads FQNEAQ (reference sequence). This CDR3 comprises 15 residues.